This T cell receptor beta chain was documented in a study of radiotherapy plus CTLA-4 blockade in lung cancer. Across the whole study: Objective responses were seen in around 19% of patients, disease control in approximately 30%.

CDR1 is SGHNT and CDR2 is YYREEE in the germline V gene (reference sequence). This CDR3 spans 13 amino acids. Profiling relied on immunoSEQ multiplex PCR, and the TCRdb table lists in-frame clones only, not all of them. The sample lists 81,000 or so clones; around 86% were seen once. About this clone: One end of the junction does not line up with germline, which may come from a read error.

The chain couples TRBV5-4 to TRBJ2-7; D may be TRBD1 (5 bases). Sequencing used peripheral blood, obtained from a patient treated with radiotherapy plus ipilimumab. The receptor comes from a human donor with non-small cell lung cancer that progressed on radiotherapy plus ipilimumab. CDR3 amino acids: CASSFTGSYGQYF. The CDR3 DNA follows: TGTGCCAGCAGCTTTACAGGTTCCTACGGGCAGTACTTC.